Here is one T cell receptor (beta chain) with its context. Its target is not known. The sample belongs to a study of cytomegalovirus exposure and HLA in healthy donors. Notes on the study in general: In a later analysis, productive TCRs from donors in an Asian-associated ancestry cluster reportedly carried fewer N-insertions than the cohort mean.

In nominal health when sampled, donors likely had unrecorded immune exposures nonetheless. Trimming pared 0 bases from V and 4 bases from J, leaving 18 bases between. Germline CDR1 reads LGHNA; CDR2 reads YSLEER. The CDR3 spans 17 residues. Use of 60 Vbeta and 13 Jbeta primers characterized the PCR. Sequencing used immunoSEQ multiplex PCR; TCRdb keeps in-frame clones, though not all of them. The table includes approximately 170,000 clones, approximately 78% detected once. The rearrangement uses TRBV4-3 and TRBJ1-2; D gene ambiguous. This receptor was obtained from a male donor in good health and CMV-seronegative. Sequencing was performed on PBMCs. CDR3 DNA sequence: TGCGCCAGCAGCCAAGATAACTCAAACGGGGAAGTCTATGGCTACACCTTC. Translation: CASSQDNSNGEVYGYTF.